The clone carrying this T cell receptor (beta chain) has ten or more counts. Antigen specificity is unknown. Carrying unique molecular identifiers, the cDNA also gained a universal primer site through template switching. From the 5' RACE reads, TCRdb called clonotypes with MiXCR, one entry per CDR3 protein. The sample holds roughly 290,000 distinct CDR3 sequences, 9.5% seen once. This specimen belongs to a study of identical twins. Study-wide points: Models predicted too little out-of-frame TCR alpha sharing in monozygotic twins. Beta out-of-frame sequences displayed a weaker excess of sharing between twins. With abundant cord blood beta clonotypes, insertions were fewer; memory repertoires showed no such pattern.

The trim removed 3 bases at V and 1 base at J, leaving 5 bases unmatched. The CDR3 extends over 14 amino acids. Germline CDR1 is DFQATT and CDR2 is SNEGSKA (reference sequence). The same specimen was also included in a second study, on yellow fever vaccine responses in identical twins.

Specimen: CD8+ T cells sorted from blood. This clonotype originated in a woman in her late teens or twenties in good health. J is TRBJ2-7 and V is TRBV20-1; the match to TRBD2 covers 8 bases. The DNA of the CDR3 is TGCAGTGCTAGCCCGGGACTAGGGTCCTACGAGCAGTACTTC. It specifies CSASPGLGSYEQYF.